This T cell receptor (beta chain) was identified during a study of cytomegalovirus exposure and HLA in healthy donors. The V gene's germline CDR1 is LNHDA and CDR2 SQIVND (reference sequence). J gave up 8 bases and V 6 bases, and 10 bases lay outside the gene matches. This CDR3 is built from 14 residues. The study ran its PCR with 60 Vbeta and 13 Jbeta primers. TCRdb keeps only in-frame clones here, not all; method: immunoSEQ multiplex PCR. The sample records 90,000 to 110,000 clones, 73% being singletons. This clone was observed a few times. The sequenced sample was PBMCs. The V call is TRBV19, the J call TRBJ2-1, with 7 positions matching TRBD2. The origin of this receptor is a man aged 40-49 years in good health and CMV-seronegative. The CDR3 coding sequence is TGTGCCAGTAGCTTTAGCGGGCTTAGGGATGAGCAGTTCTTC. It codes for CASSFSGLRDEQFF.